This T cell receptor (beta chain) was obtained from a study of shared clonotypes between healthy human individuals. The CDR3 contains 14 residues. Trimming took off 0 bases at V and 6 bases at J, with 12 bases between the two ends. Germline V lookup: CDR1 ENHRY, CDR2 SYGVKD. Remarks on this clone: The antigen remains unidentified.

The protocol was immunoSEQ multiplex PCR, while the TCRdb copy is restricted to in-frame clones and leaves out a portion. The sample includes around 990,000 clones, roughly 77% of them seen just once. General study points: Sequencing of the sorted subsets was shown by rarefaction to be incomplete despite large depth.

Sequencing input: memory CD4+ T cells from PBMCs. The subset here: CD45RA-negative fraction. This sequence was found in a man aged 18 to 29 in good health. Some clones in this sample may be carry-over from other donors' samples. The chain carries TRBV10-3 and TRBJ2-7; D is unresolved. CDR3 sequence: CAISESMASGEQYF. DNA for the CDR3: TGTGCCATCAGTGAGTCGATGGCCTCCGGCGAGCAGTACTTC.